The 23 T cell receptor beta chains in this list originate from one sample, sequenced in a study of chemoradiotherapy in HPV16-positive cancers. Only in-frame clones appear in the TCRdb table, and some are missing; sequencing was by immunoSEQ multiplex PCR. The table has some 1,500 clones, around four fifths seen once; the top ten hold roughly 8.2%. Sequencing was performed on tumor tissue, taken from a patient who underwent chemoradiotherapy. Receptors were obtained from a human donor with HPV-associated anogenital cancer.

The chain is built from TRBV6-5 and TRBJ2-1; 11 nucleotides line up with TRBD2. Germline V CDR1 and CDR2: MNHEY, SVGAGI. The V segment lost 8 bases and the J segment 7 bases; nucleotides outside the gene matches: 7. CDR3 length: 14 amino acids. The CDR3 region has the DNA TGTGCCAGCGGTACTAGCGGGGGACTGAATGAGCAGTTCTTC. Its translation is CASGTSGGLNEQFF.

This rearrangement joins TRBV5-4 to TRBJ2-1; 7 positions agree with TRBD2. V dropped 5 bases and J dropped 6; count of bases not matched to a gene: 11. Germline V gives CDR1 SGHNT, CDR2 YYREEE (reference sequence). This CDR3 spans 15 amino acids. This CDR3 reads CASRDGSGPGNEQFF. CDR3 DNA: TGTGCCAGCAGGGACGGTAGCGGGCCCGGCAATGAGCAGTTCTTC.

V is TRBV4-2 and J is TRBJ1-4; D remains ambiguous. Germline CDR1 is LGHNA and CDR2 is YNFKEQ. CDR3 length: 17 residues. Trimming shortened V by 5 bases and J by 1 base, and 17 bases separated the two germline ends. CDR3 amino acids: CASSKDLTSGTNEKLFF. In nucleotides, the CDR3 is TGTGCCAGCAGCAAGGACCTGACTTCGGGAACTAATGAAAAACTGTTTTTT.

The chain couples TRBV5-4 to TRBJ2-3, with D uncertain. The CDR3 has 15 amino acids. In germline, CDR1 is SGHNT, CDR2 YYREEE (reference sequence). The V and J ends lost 0 bases and 3 bases respectively, with 11 bases between them. CDR3: CASSLAGLATDTQYF. CDR3 bases: TGTGCCAGCAGCTTGGCCGGGTTGGCAACAGATACGCAGTATTTT.

The chain carries TRBV7-3 and TRBJ2-1; possibly TRBD1 or TRBD2 for D (5 bases each). This CDR3 is 12 amino acids long. The germline V and J ends were trimmed by 5 bases and 8 bases, with 10 bases remaining between them. The germline V gene encodes CDR1 SGHTA and CDR2 FQGTGA. The CDR3 coding sequence is TGTGCCAGCAGCCCCCGGGACCATGAGCAGTTCTTC. Amino acids: CASSPRDHEQFF.

The chain carries TRBV5-5 and TRBJ1-1, with D uncertain. Germline V CDR1 and CDR2: SGHKS, YYEKEE (reference sequence). This CDR3 has 14 residues. V lost 0 bases and J 0 bases, leaving 6 bases between the germline ends. Here the CDR3 DNA reads TGTGCCAGCAGCTTGGATTTATTGAACACTGAAGCTTTCTTT. This gives the protein CASSLDLLNTEAFF.

The chain combines TRBV4-1 with TRBJ1-3; D is uncertain. This CDR3 spans 13 amino acids. Per germline, CDR1 MGHRA and CDR2 YSYEKL. V was clipped by 4 bases and J by 4 bases, with 8 bases between them. CDR3 nucleotides: TGCGCCAGCAGCCCGGTGGGGGGAAACACCATATATTTT. Encoded protein: CASSPVGGNTIYF.

This clone was seen just once. The V call is TRBV2, the J call TRBJ1-6; tentative D call: TRBD1 (6 bases). This CDR3 spans 15 amino acids. Germline CDR1 SNHLY, CDR2 FYNNEI. The V end lost 6 bases, the J end lost 7 bases, and 16 bases lay between the germline ends. The CDR3 sequence is CASRDPRGANSPLHF. The CDR3 bases are TGTGCCAGCAGAGACCCCAGGGGCGCGAATTCACCCCTCCACTTT.

The V and J genes are TRBV28 and TRBJ1-2; D is perhaps TRBD1 (6 bases). V lost 4 bases and J lost 8, with 17 bases in between. From germline, CDR1 is MDHEN and CDR2 SYDVKM. This CDR3 is built from 14 residues. The CDR3 is CASSYGQPPRGYTF. Written as DNA, the CDR3 is TGTGCCAGCAGTTATGGACAGCCCCCGAGGGGCTACACCTTC.

The V call is TRBV2, the J call TRBJ1-1, with 9 bases that match TRBD1. The trim removed 6 bases at V and 6 bases at J, leaving 2 bases unmatched. CDR3 length: 12 residues. Germline V CDR1 and CDR2: SNHLY, FYNNEI. The CDR3 is CASRDRGPEAFF. Here the CDR3 DNA reads TGTGCCAGCAGGGACAGGGGCCCTGAAGCTTTCTTT.

This chain uses TRBV29-1 with TRBJ2-5; a weak D match, TRBD2 (5 bases). V was trimmed by 3 bases and J by 4 bases, leaving 15 bases between them. From germline, CDR1 is SQVTM and CDR2 ANQGSEA. CDR3 length: 14 residues. As DNA, the CDR3 is TGCAGCGTTGATGGAGACTACCAATCAGAGACCCAGTACTTC. It specifies CSVDGDYQSETQYF.

The chain employs TRBV5-1 and TRBJ2-3; no firm D call. Looked up from germline, CDR1 is SGHRS and CDR2 is YFSETQ. The CDR3 loop spans 15 amino acids. Deletions cut 4 bases from V and 0 bases from J, with 12 bases between. CDR3 region: CASSANAASTDTQYF. The CDR3 DNA reads as TGCGCCAGCAGCGCCAATGCGGCAAGCACAGATACGCAGTATTTT.

The chain carries TRBV6-1 and TRBJ1-1, with D maybe TRBD1 (6 bases). The CDR3 runs 15 residues. The germline V and J ends were trimmed by 4 bases and 1 base, with 13 bases remaining between them. Germline loops: CDR1 MNHNS, CDR2 SASEGT. The CDR3 protein is CASSGQVMGNTEAFF. The CDR3 coding sequence is TGTGCCAGCAGTGGACAGGTGATGGGGAACACTGAAGCTTTCTTT.

The chain combines TRBV6-5 with TRBJ2-7; D is uncertain. The length of the CDR3 is 15 residues. Germline-derived CDR1 and CDR2 are MNHEY and SVGAGI. Trimming took 6 bases from V and 3 from J, leaving 18 bases between them. CDR3 loop: CASSPTRKGYYEQYF. The CDR3 DNA sequence: TGTGCCAGCAGCCCTACCCGGAAGGGTTACTACGAGCAGTACTTC.

The chain couples TRBV11-2 to TRBJ1-1; D gene uncertain. The V end was cut by 5 bases, the J end by 0 bases, with 4 bases between. Germline V CDR1 and CDR2: SGHAT, FQNNGV. There are 12 residues in the CDR3. The CDR3 sequence: CASSALNTEAFF. CDR3 sequence (DNA): TGTGCCAGCAGCGCACTGAACACTGAAGCTTTCTTT.

This chain joins TRBV6-6 and TRBJ2-5; D gene uncertain. Per germline, CDR1 MNHNY and CDR2 SVGAGI (reference sequence). CDR3 length equals 12 residues. The V end was cut by 2 bases, the J end by 4 bases, with 5 bases between. The CDR3 region has the DNA TGTGCCAGCAGTTACCCCTTAGAGACCCAGTACTTC. Its translation is CASSYPLETQYF.

The table lists this clone with a few counts. The chain employs TRBV7-6 and TRBJ1-3, with D unresolved. This CDR3 is 12 amino acids long. CDR1 is SGHVS and CDR2 is FNYEAQ in the germline V gene. V was pared by 6 bases and J by 1 base, with 4 bases between. In nucleotides, the CDR3 is TGTGCCAGCAGGGGATCTGGAAACACCATATATTTT. It translates to CASRGSGNTIYF.

V gene TRBV28 combines with J gene TRBJ2-3; TRBD2 agrees at 9 bases. There are 16 residues in the CDR3. The trim removed 5 bases at V and 5 bases at J, leaving 11 bases unmatched. Germline V gives CDR1 MDHEN, CDR2 SYDVKM. The CDR3 region is CASSPIAGGKIDTQYF. CDR3 coding DNA: TGTGCCAGCAGTCCCATCGCGGGGGGGAAGATAGATACGCAGTATTTT.

The count of this clone is one. The V gene is TRBV19, the J gene TRBJ1-1, with a tentative D call TRBD1 (5 bases). This CDR3 region has 14 residues. V was cut by 6 bases and J by 4 bases, with 15 bases left in between. Germline V gives CDR1 LNHDA, CDR2 SQIVND (reference sequence). The chain's CDR3 is CASRVGRGGTEAFF. The CDR3 DNA reads as TGTGCCAGTAGGGTGGGACGGGGCGGCACTGAAGCTTTCTTT.

The J gene is TRBJ1-1, the V gene TRBV7-9, with 7 bases lining up with TRBD1. Trimming cost V 6 bases and J 5 bases; bases outside gene matches: 6. The germline CDR1 and CDR2 sequences are SEHNR and FQNEAQ (reference sequence). This CDR3 comprises 13 residues. The DNA for the CDR3 is TGTGCCAGCAGAACGGACAGGTGGACTGAAGCTTTCTTT. Encoded protein: CASRTDRWTEAFF. The variable domain in full, with the rest retrieved from reference TRBV7-9 and TRBJ1-1, is DTGVSQNPRHKITKRGQNVTFRCDPISEHNRLYWYRQTLGQGPEFLTYFQNEAQLEKSRLLSDRFSAERPKGSFSTLEIQRTEQGDSAMYLCASRTDRWTEAFFGQGTRLTVV.

The chain couples TRBV5-1 to TRBJ2-5; a weak D match, TRBD2 (7 bases). This CDR3 is built from 15 residues. Germline CDR1 reads SGHRS; CDR2 reads YFSETQ. V was pared by 4 bases and J by 4 bases, with 17 bases between. This CDR3 reads CASSLTGGGGETQYF. The CDR3 region has the DNA TGCGCCAGCAGCCTTACAGGAGGGGGGGGAGAGACCCAGTACTTC.

The rearrangement uses TRBV5-1 and TRBJ2-7, with D maybe TRBD2 (5 bases). Trimming stripped 4 bases from V and 3 bases from J, with 17 bases between. CDR1 SGHRS and CDR2 YFSETQ come from the germline V gene. The CDR3 contains 15 residues. The CDR3 region is CASSPWTEAGYEQYF. The CDR3 nucleotides are TGCGCCAGCAGCCCCTGGACGGAGGCCGGCTACGAGCAGTACTTC.

The V and J genes are TRBV12-5 and TRBJ1-2; tentatively, D is TRBD1 (6 bases). From germline, CDR1 is LGHNT and CDR2 FRNRAP. This CDR3 spans 14 amino acids. The V end lost 1 base, the J end lost 4 bases, and 10 bases lay between the germline ends. DNA for the CDR3: TGTGCTAGTGGTTTGGGGGGAGGGGGCTATGGCTACACCTTC. Encoded protein: CASGLGGGGYGYTF.